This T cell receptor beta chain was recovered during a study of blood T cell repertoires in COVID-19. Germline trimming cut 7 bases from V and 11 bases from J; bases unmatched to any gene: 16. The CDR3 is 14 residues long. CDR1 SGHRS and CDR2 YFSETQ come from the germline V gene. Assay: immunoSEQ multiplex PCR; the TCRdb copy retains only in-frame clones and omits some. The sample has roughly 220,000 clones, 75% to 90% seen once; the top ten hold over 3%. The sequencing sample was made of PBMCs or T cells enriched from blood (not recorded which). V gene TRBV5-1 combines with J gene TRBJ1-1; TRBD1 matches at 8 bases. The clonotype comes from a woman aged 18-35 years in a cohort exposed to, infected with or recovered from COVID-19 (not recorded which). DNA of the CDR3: TGCGCCAGCTCGCCCGGACAGGGAAAGGACGGGGCTTTCTTT. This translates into CASSPGQGKDGAFF.